This TCR beta chain was identified in a study of cytomegalovirus exposure and HLA in healthy donors. Study-level points and caveats: A likely sequencing artifact accounted for one observed cluster of highly shared sequence variants.

On this clone: Its antigen is currently unknown.

The CDR3 length is 13 residues. From germline, CDR1 is SGHRS and CDR2 YFSETQ. V trimming: 3 bases; J trimming: 7 bases; junction bases outside the gene matches: 7. Both 60 Vbeta primers and 13 Jbeta primers went into the PCR. Authors' data handling: As a later analysis found, there were approximately 80 million unique TCR beta chains, of which some 10 million were shared. The method was immunoSEQ multiplex PCR; TCRdb's version includes in-frame clones alone and lacks a portion of them. V and J calls and clone size follow that table, whereas D and trimming were derived from the DNA. The sample consists of around 130,000 clones, 70% to 85% of them appearing once.

This TCR was recovered from a woman aged 60-70 years in good health and CMV-seropositive. The rearrangement uses TRBV5-1 and TRBJ2-7, with 7 nucleotides matching TRBD1. Sequences were obtained from PBMCs. The CDR3 spells CASSWDSPGEQYF. CDR3 DNA: TGCGCCAGCAGCTGGGACAGCCCGGGAGAGCAGTACTTC.